The 4 T cell receptor beta chains given below trace back to one sample, sequenced in a study of blood T cell repertoires in COVID-19 (dated by TCRdb to about 2020). Library preparation used the immunoSEQ multiplex PCR assay. Entries here come from immuneACCESS through TCRdb and include only in-frame sequences with V and J called. Some clones fail to appear in such tables; in the studies checked, an unresolved V gene covers under half of the shortfall, and the cause of the remainder is unknown. The sample table records roughly 200,000 clones; around nine tenths of these occur just once. About 1% of the sample rests with the top ten. Sequencing was performed on peripheral blood. The source is a woman between 18 and 30 years old who had recovered from COVID-19.

This rearrangement joins TRBV11-2 to TRBJ1-1; 9 nucleotides agree with TRBD1. V gave up 6 bases and J gave up 0 bases; unmatched junction bases: 8. CDR3 length: 16 residues. Germline CDR1 SGHAT, CDR2 FQNNGV. The CDR3 reads CASRPGTGSMNTEAFF. The CDR3 DNA reads TGTGCCAGCAGACCCGGGACAGGGAGTATGAACACTGAAGCTTTCTTT. The whole variable domain, remainder taken from reference TRBV11-2 and TRBJ1-1, is EAGVAQSPRYKIIEKRQSVAFWCNPISGHATLYWYQQILGQGPKLLIQFQNNGVVDDSQLPKDRFSAERLKGVDSTLKIQPAKLEDSAVYLCASRPGTGSMNTEAFFGQGTRLTVV.

The V call is TRBV10-1, the J call TRBJ2-7; D possibly corresponds to TRBD1 (6 bases). The CDR3 consists of 15 residues. The germline V gene has CDR1 WNHNN and CDR2 SYGVQD (reference sequence). V lost 6 bases and J lost 2, with 17 bases in between. The CDR3 DNA is TGCGCCAGCAGCTCAGGGGCAGGGTTTGCCTACGAGCAGTACGTC. Translation: CASSSGAGFAYEQYV.

The V call is TRBV2, the J call TRBJ1-1, with a weak D call TRBD1 (6 bases). Trimming stripped 0 bases from V and 1 base from J, with 9 bases between. There are 15 residues in the CDR3. Germline CDR1 SNHLY, CDR2 FYNNEI. The CDR3 sequence is CASSEAVGGNTEAFF. The DNA of the CDR3 is TGTGCCAGCAGTGAAGCGGTAGGGGGGAACACTGAAGCTTTCTTT.

This rearrangement joins TRBV28 to TRBJ2-1; 10 bases are a match to TRBD2. In germline, CDR1 is MDHEN, CDR2 SYDVKM. V trimming: 3 bases; J trimming: 4 bases; junction bases outside the gene matches: 6. The CDR3 contains 16 residues. The DNA for the CDR3 is TGTGCCAGCAGTTTTGGGCTAGCGGGAGTTTACAATGAGCAGTTCTTC. This codes for CASSFGLAGVYNEQFF.